Each of the 14 T cell receptor beta chains below was sequenced from the same sample in a study of cytomegalovirus exposure and HLA in healthy donors. PCR was performed using 60 Vbeta and 13 Jbeta primers. TCRdb's table, derived via immunoSEQ multiplex PCR, lists solely in-frame clones and lacks some. The sample contains 100,000 to 150,000 clones, roughly 80% of which appear only once. Specimen: PBMCs. The receptor set was obtained from a man aged 18 to 35 in good health and CMV-seropositive.

The rearrangement links TRBV7-9 to TRBJ1-2; D unresolved. This CDR3 region has 14 residues. The V end lost 0 bases, the J end lost 0 bases, and 5 bases lay between the germline ends. From germline, CDR1 is SEHNR and CDR2 FQNEAQ (reference sequence). The CDR3 DNA sequence: TGTGCCAGCAGCTTAGCGTCCGCTAACTATGGCTACACCTTC. It codes for CASSLASANYGYTF.

The chain is built from TRBV7-9 and TRBJ1-1; no clear D gene. The CDR3 is 13 amino acids. Trimming shortened V by 6 bases and J by 5 bases, and 13 bases separated the two germline ends. Germline V gene data show CDR1 as SEHNR and CDR2 as FQNEAQ (reference sequence). In DNA, the CDR3 is TGTGCCAGCAGAGCCGGCGGTCCAACTGAAGCTTTCTTT. Translated, it gives CASRAGGPTEAFF.

The rearrangement uses TRBV5-5 and TRBJ2-7, with unresolved D. V was shortened by 0 bases and J by 3 bases, with 10 bases between the two germline ends. CDR3 size: 14 residues. Per the germline V gene, CDR1 is SGHKS and CDR2 is YYEKEE (reference sequence). The CDR3 DNA reads TGTGCCAGCAGCTTGGGACTGCTGAACTACGAGCAGTACTTC. Protein product: CASSLGLLNYEQYF.

The genes are TRBV2 and TRBJ1-5, with no clear D. The CDR3 is made up of 13 amino acids. Germline loops: CDR1 SNHLY, CDR2 FYNNEI. V was pared by 3 bases and J by 7 bases, with 10 bases between. For the CDR3, the DNA is TGTGCCAGCAGTGAGGAAGGAGGGCAGCCCCAGCATTTT. This translates into CASSEEGGQPQHF.

This CDR3 reads CASSSRPAGGLETQYF. CDR3 sequence (DNA): TGTGCCAGCAGTTCCCGACCAGCGGGGGGGCTTGAGACCCAGTACTTC. The rearrangement links TRBV27 to TRBJ2-5; 10 bases fit TRBD2. Trimming took 4 bases from V and 5 from J; bases not matched to a gene: 10. CDR1 MNHEY and CDR2 SMNVEV come from the germline V gene (reference sequence). This CDR3 contains 16 residues.

The chain couples TRBV27 to TRBJ2-7; 10 nucleotides align to TRBD1. Trimming took 7 bases from V and 7 from J; bases not matched to a gene: 4. The CDR3 runs to 12 residues. Germline V CDR1 and CDR2: MNHEY, SMNVEV (reference sequence). The CDR3 spells CASMGQGFEQYF. CDR3 DNA: TGTGCCAGCATGGGACAGGGGTTTGAGCAGTACTTC.

The rearrangement links TRBV28 to TRBJ1-5; TRBD1 is a possible D gene (5 bases). CDR3 size: 14 residues. Trimming stripped 3 bases from V and 0 bases from J, with 6 bases between. Germline V CDR1 and CDR2: MDHEN, SYDVKM. This chain's CDR3 is CASSLTDSNQPQHF. The DNA for the CDR3 is TGTGCCAGCAGTTTGACAGATAGCAATCAGCCCCAGCATTTT.

The DNA for the CDR3 is TGTGCCAGCAATATGGCGGGGGCGCACCCCACCTACAATGAGCAGTTCTTC. Its translation: CASNMAGAHPTYNEQFF. This sequence joins TRBV2 and TRBJ2-1; possibly TRBD2 for D (7 bases). Germline CDR1 and CDR2: SNHLY and FYNNEI. This CDR3 has 17 amino acids. V dropped 7 bases and J dropped 2 bases, with 21 bases sitting between them.

V and J are TRBV18 and TRBJ1-4; unclear D gene. V was pared by 1 base and J by 1 base, with 7 bases between. Germline V gives CDR1 KGHSH, CDR2 LQKENI. The CDR3 has 15 amino acids. The CDR3 nucleotides read TGTGCCAGCTCACCACGGGAGGGAACTAATGAAAAACTGTTTTTT. This codes for CASSPREGTNEKLFF. Full variable domain (rest looked up from reference TRBV18 and TRBJ1-4): NAGVMQNPRHLVRRRGQEARLRCSPMKGHSHVYWYRQLPEEGLKFMVYLQKENIIDESGMPKERFSAEFPKEGPSILRIQQVVRGDSAAYFCASSPREGTNEKLFFGSGTQLSVL.

This chain uses TRBV9 with TRBJ2-1; no clear D. The germline V and J ends were trimmed by 0 bases and 0 bases, with 7 bases remaining between them. Germline values: CDR1 SGDLS, CDR2 YYNGEE. This CDR3 is 15 amino acids long. CDR3 in DNA: TGTGCCAGCAGCGTAGCCCCTATCTCCTACAATGAGCAGTTCTTC. Its protein product is CASSVAPISYNEQFF.

Turning to this clone: In the same sample, other DNA sequences code for this CDR3. The chain carries TRBV11-2 and TRBJ1-2, with D unclear. Germline lookup yields CDR1 SGHAT and CDR2 FQNNGV. Trimming removed 5 bases from V and 5 bases from J, with 6 bases in between. The CDR3 is made up of 11 amino acids. The chain's CDR3 is CASSPGYGYTF. CDR3 coding DNA: TGTGCCAGCAGCCCGGGTTATGGCTACACCTTC.

This chain joins TRBV4-1 and TRBJ2-1; D perhaps matches TRBD2 (7 bases). Between the trimmed V and J ends, which lost 0 bases and 4 bases, there was a span of 16 bases. CDR1 MGHRA and CDR2 YSYEKL come from the germline V gene. CDR3 length equals 17 residues. The CDR3 DNA sequence: TGCGCCAGCAGCCAAGAAATGGGAGGGGGGGCTTACAATGAGCAGTTCTTC. It translates to CASSQEMGGGAYNEQFF.

This rearrangement joins TRBV9 to TRBJ1-6; 8 positions match TRBD1. This CDR3 has 15 amino acids. Germline values: CDR1 SGDLS, CDR2 YYNGEE. V lost 0 bases, J lost 5 bases, and 1 base stayed unmatched. The CDR3 region is CASSVEQGDNSPLHF. The CDR3 nucleotides are TGTGCCAGCAGCGTAGAACAGGGGGATAATTCACCCCTCCACTTT.

This clone has more than one count but fewer than ten. The J gene is TRBJ2-7, the V gene TRBV28; weak D call: TRBD1 (5 bases). Germline V gene sequence: CDR1 MDHEN, CDR2 SYDVKM. Trimming took off 7 bases at V and 3 bases at J, with 10 bases between the two ends. The CDR3 is 12 residues long. CDR3 sequence (DNA): TGTGCCAGCACTCAGGGTGACTACGAGCAGTACTTC. Protein product: CASTQGDYEQYF.